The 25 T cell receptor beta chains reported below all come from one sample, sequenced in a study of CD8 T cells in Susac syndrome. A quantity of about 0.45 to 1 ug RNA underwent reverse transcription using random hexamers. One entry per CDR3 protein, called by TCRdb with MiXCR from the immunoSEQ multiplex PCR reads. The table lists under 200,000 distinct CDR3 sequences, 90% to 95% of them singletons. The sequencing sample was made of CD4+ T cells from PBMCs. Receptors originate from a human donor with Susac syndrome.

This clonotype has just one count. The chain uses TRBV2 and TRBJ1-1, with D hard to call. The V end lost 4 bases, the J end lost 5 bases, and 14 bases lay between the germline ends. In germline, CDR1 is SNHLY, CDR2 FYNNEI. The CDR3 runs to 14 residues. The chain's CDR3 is CASSVGRSGTEAFF. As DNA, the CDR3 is TGTGCCAGCAGTGTTGGCAGGTCGGGAACTGAAGCTTTCTTT.

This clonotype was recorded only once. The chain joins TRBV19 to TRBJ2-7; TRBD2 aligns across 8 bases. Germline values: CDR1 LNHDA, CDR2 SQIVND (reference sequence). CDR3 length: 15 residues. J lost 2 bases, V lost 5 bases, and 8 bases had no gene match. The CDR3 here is CASSLRTSRAYEQYF. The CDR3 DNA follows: TGTGCCAGTAGTCTTAGGACTAGCCGGGCCTACGAGCAGTACTTC.

CDR3 in DNA: TGCAGTGCTTTCACTAGCGGGAGGCTTTATGAGCAGTTCTTC. Its translation is CSAFTSGRLYEQFF. The chain is built from TRBV20-1 and TRBJ2-1; TRBD2 matches 12 bases. The CDR3 consists of 14 residues. The germline CDR1 and CDR2 sequences are DFQATT and SNEGSKA (reference sequence). V lost 5 bases to trimming and J lost 8 bases; unmatched junction nucleotides: 7.

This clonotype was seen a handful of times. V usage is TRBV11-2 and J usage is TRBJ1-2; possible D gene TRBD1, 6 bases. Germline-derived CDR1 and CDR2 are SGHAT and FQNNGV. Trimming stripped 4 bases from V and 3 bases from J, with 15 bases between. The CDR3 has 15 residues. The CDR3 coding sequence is TGTGCCAGCAGCTGGGAGCAGGGGTCAGACTATGGCTACACCTTC. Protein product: CASSWEQGSDYGYTF.

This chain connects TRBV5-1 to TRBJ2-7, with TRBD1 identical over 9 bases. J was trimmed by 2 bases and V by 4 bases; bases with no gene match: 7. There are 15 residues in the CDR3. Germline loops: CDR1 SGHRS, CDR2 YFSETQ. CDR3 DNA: TGCGCCAGCAGCCCGAAACAGGGGGCCGCCTACGAGCAGTACTTC. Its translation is CASSPKQGAAYEQYF.

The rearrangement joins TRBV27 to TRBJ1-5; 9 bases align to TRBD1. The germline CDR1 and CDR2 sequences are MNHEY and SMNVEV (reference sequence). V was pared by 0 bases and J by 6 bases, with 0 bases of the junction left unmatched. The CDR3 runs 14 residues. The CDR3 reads CASSLSGQGQPQHF. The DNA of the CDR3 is TGTGCCAGCAGTTTATCGGGACAGGGTCAGCCCCAGCATTTT.

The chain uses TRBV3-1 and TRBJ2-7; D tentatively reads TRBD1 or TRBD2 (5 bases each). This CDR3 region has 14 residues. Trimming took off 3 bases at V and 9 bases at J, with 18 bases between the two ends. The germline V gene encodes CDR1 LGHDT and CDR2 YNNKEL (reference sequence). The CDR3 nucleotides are TGTGCCAGCAGCCAGCCCGGGACGGATGGTGGGCAGTACTTC. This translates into CASSQPGTDGGQYF.

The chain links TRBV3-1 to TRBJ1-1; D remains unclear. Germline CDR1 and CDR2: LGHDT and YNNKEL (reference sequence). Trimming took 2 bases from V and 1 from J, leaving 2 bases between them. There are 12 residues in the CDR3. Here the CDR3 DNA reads TGTGCCAGCAGCCAAAGGAACACTGAAGCTTTCTTT. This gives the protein CASSQRNTEAFF.

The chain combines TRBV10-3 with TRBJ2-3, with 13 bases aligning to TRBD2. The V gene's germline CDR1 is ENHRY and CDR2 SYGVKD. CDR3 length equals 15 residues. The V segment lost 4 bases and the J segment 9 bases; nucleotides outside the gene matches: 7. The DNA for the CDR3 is TGTGCCATCAGTGGGAGACTAGCGGGAGGTAACACGCAGTATTTT. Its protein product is CAISGRLAGGNTQYF.

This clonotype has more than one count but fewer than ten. The CDR3 nucleotides are TGCGCCAGCAGCTTGGGCGGGGAAACTGAAGCTTTCTTT. It encodes CASSLGGETEAFF. This chain joins TRBV5-1 and TRBJ1-1; no reliable D call. V lost 0 bases and J 5 bases, leaving 8 bases between the germline ends. Germline assignment: CDR1 SGHRS and CDR2 YFSETQ. The length of the CDR3 is 13 residues.

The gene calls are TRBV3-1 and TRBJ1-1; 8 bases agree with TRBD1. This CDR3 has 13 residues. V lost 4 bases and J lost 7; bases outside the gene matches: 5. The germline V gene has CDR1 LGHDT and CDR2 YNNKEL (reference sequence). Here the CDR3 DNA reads TGTGCCAGCAGCCCTCAGGGGGCCGGTGAAGCTTTCTTT. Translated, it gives CASSPQGAGEAFF. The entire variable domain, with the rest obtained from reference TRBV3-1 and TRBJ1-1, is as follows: DTAVSQTPKYLVTQMGNDKSIKCEQNLGHDTMYWYKQDSKKFLKIMFSYNNKELIINETVPNRFSPKSPDKAHLNLHINSLELGDSAVYFCASSPQGAGEAFFGQGTRLTVV.

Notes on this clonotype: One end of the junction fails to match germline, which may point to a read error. In nucleotides, the CDR3 is TGTGCCAGCAATTACTACCGGGACGGTGAAGCTTTCTTT. Amino acids: CASNYYRDGEAFF. The chain links TRBV6-5 to TRBJ1-1; perhaps TRBD1 as D (5 bases). CDR3 length: 13 residues. Germline CDR1 reads MNHEY; CDR2 reads SVGAGI.

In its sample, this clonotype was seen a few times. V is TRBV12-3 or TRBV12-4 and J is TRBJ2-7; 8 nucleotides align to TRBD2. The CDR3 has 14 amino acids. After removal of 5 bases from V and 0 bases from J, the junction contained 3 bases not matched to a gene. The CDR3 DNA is TGTGCCAGCAGTCCCGGGACTAGCTCCTACGAGCAGTACTTC. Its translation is CASSPGTSSYEQYF.

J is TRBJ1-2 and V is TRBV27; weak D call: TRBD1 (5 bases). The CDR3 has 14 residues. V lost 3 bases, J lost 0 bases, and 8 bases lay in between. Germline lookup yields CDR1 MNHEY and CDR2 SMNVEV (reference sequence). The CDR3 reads CASSFRAANYGYTF. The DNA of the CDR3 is TGTGCCAGCAGTTTCAGGGCCGCTAACTATGGCTACACCTTC.

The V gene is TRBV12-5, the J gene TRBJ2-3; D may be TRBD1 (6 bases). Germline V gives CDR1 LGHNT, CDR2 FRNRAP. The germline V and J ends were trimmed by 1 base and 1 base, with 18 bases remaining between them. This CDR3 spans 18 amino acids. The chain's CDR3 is CASGLGPRRDIRTDTQYF. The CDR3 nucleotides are TGTGCTAGTGGTTTGGGCCCTCGACGGGACATACGCACAGATACGCAGTATTTT.

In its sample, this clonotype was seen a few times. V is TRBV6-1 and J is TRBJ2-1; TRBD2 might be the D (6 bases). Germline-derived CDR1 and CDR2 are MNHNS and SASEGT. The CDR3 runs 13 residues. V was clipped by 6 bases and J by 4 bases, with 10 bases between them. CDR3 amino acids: CASRVGLYNEQFF. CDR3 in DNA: TGTGCCAGCAGGGTGGGACTGTACAATGAGCAGTTCTTC.

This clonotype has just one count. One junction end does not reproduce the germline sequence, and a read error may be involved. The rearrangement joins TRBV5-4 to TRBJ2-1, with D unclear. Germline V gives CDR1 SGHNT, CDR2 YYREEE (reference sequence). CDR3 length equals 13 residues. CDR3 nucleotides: TGTGCCAGCCACGCCACACTCTACGATGAGCAGTTCTTC. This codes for CASHATLYDEQFF.

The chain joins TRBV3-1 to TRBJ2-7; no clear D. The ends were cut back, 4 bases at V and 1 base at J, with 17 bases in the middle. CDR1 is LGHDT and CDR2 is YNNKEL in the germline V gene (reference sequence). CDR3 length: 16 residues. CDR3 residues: CASSPLTSVVSYEQYF. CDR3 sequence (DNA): TGTGCCAGCAGCCCTCTTACGAGCGTTGTTTCCTACGAGCAGTACTTC.

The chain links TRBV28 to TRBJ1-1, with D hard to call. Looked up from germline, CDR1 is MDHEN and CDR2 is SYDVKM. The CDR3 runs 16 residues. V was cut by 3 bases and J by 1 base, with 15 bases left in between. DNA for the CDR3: TGTGCCAGCAGTTTGGATGGGGTTTCCCCGAACACTGAAGCTTTCTTT. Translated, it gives CASSLDGVSPNTEAFF. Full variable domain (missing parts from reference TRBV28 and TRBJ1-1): DVKVTQSSRYLVKRTGEKVFLECVQDMDHENMFWYRQDPGLGLRLIYFSYDVKMKEKGDIPEGYSVSREKKERFSLILESASTNQTSMYLCASSLDGVSPNTEAFFGQGTRLTVV.

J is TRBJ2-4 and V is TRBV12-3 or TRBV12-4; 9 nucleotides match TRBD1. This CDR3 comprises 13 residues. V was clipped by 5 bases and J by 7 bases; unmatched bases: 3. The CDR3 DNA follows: TGTGCCAGCAGTAGGGACAGGGCGAACATTCAGTACTTC. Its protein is CASSRDRANIQYF.

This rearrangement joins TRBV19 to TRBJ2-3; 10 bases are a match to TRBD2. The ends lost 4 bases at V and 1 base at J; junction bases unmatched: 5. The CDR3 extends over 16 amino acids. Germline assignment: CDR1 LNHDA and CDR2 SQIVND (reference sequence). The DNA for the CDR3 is TGTGCCAGTAGTACCGGACTAGCGGCCCGCACAGATACGCAGTATTTT. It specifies CASSTGLAARTDTQYF.

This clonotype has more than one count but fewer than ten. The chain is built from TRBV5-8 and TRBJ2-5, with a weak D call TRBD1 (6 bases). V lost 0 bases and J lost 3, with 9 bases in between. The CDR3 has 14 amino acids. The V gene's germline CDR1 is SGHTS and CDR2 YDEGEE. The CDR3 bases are TGTGCCAGCAGCTTGGTTTCAGGGGAAGAGACCCAGTACTTC. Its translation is CASSLVSGEETQYF.

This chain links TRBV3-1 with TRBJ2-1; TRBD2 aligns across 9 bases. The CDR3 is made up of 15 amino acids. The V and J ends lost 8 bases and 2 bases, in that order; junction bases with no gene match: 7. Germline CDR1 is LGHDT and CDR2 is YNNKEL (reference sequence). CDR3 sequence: CASCKGTSTYNEQFF. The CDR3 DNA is TGTGCCAGCTGTAAGGGGACTAGCACCTACAATGAGCAGTTCTTC.

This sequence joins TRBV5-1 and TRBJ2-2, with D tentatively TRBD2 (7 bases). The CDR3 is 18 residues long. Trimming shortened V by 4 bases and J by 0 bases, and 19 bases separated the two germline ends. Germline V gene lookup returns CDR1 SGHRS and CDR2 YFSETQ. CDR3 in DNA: TGCGCCAGCAGCCTCCAGCCTGGCGGGGGCGCGAACACCGGGGAGCTGTTTTTT. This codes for CASSLQPGGGANTGELFF.

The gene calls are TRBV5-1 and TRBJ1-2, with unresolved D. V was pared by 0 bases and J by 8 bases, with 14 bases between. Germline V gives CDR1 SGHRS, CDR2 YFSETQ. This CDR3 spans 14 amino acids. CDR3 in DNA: TGCGCCAGCAGCTTGGCCGAAGAAGGTGACGGCTACACCTTC. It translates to CASSLAEEGDGYTF.